This T cell receptor (beta chain) was sequenced during a study of Ad26.COV2.S vaccination and SARS-CoV-2 variants. At the level of the study: Recipients of Ad26.COV2.S got it intramuscularly, once or twice 56 days apart. Points from the study as a whole: Vaccine recipients posted higher spike-specific TCR breadth than their placebo counterparts. Substantial breadth was reported for post-vaccination spike-specific CD8+ and CD4+ T cells.

This CDR3 is 15 amino acids long. Looked up from germline, CDR1 is PRHDT and CDR2 is FYEKMQ (reference sequence). The V end lost 2 bases, the J end lost 3 bases, and 8 bases lay between the germline ends. Concerning this clone: Its antigen is not known.

Generated by immunoSEQ multiplex PCR, the TCRdb table keeps only in-frame clones and is missing some. The sample contains about 370,000 clones, 70% to 90% of which appear only once. Noted treatment: 15 to 20 received Ad26.COV2.S at low or high dose, single or two shots; roughly five received placebo; per-sample allocation not given. Day 63 following the first vaccine or placebo injection was when the samples were taken. Based in Boston, the donor was an adult of 18-55 years. The chain joins TRBV13 to TRBJ2-6; no clear D. This clonotype originated in a person between 18 and 59 years old who received the Ad26.COV2.S COVID-19 vaccine or a placebo. The material was peripheral blood, obtained in a trial of Ad26.COV2.S vaccine versus placebo. CDR3: CASSLLGSGANVLTF. CDR3 DNA: TGTGCCAGCAGCTTACTTGGAAGTGGGGCCAACGTCCTGACTTTC.